This TCR beta chain was identified in a study of CD8+CD57+ T cells in acquired aplastic anemia. Study background: Average DNA yield from sorted CD4+ and CD8+ cells was roughly 3.1 ug.

Study outcomes and limitations: Patients had around 30 CD8+ CDR3 sequences in common with controls (the shared set). No significant patient-versus-control difference appeared in CD8+ Simpson's diversity.

The V gene's germline CDR1 is LNHDA and CDR2 SQIVND (reference sequence). V was trimmed by 5 bases and J by 0 bases, leaving 15 bases between them. The CDR3 has 16 amino acids. Many counts were recorded for this clonotype. Its antigen is unidentified. Profiles of TCR beta VDJ and CDR3 were generated from a genomic DNA template. TCRdb reanalysed the reads using MiXCR and keeps one entry per CDR3 protein. The profile shows 150,000 or so distinct CDR3 sequences, roughly 43% of them singletons. Previously, flow cytometry had revealed CD8+CD57+ cell expansion in the patients chosen for sequencing. Untreated patients provided the blood samples, with no therapy given before sampling.

The source is a human donor with aplastic anemia. The sequencing sample was made of sorted CD4+, CD8+, or CD8+CD57+ T cells (not recorded which) from PBMCs. This rearrangement joins TRBV19 to TRBJ2-3, with D unresolved. In nucleotides, the CDR3 is TGTGCCAGTAGTCCCCACTCCGGAGCTAGCACAGATACGCAGTATTTT. Protein sequence: CASSPHSGASTDTQYF.